This TCR beta chain is drawn from a study of shared T cell receptors in the human thymus (dated by TCRdb to the early 2020s). For the study in its entirety: The study examined how self-reactive, shared T-cell receptor alpha chains are generated in the human thymus.

The trim is 5 bases for V and 6 bases for J, with a gap of 19 bases between the germline ends. Taken from the germline V gene, the CDR1 and CDR2 loops are MDHEN and SYDVKM. The CDR3 runs 16 residues from the cysteine to the phenylalanine. The DNA shown is the 48-base CDR3, in frame from base 1. As regards this clone: There is no known antigen for this receptor. No qualities accompany the bases; no much larger clone lies one base away.

The library was generated by the immunoSEQ multiplex PCR assay. What TCRdb holds here is the immuneACCESS table cut down to in-frame rearrangements. Part of the clones is not present; checked against another copy, under half of the missing clones reflect an unresolved V gene, and the others are unexplained. The sample has about 660,000 clones on record, around 87% of them singletons. The ten biggest clones cover under 0.01% of the sample. A further study also used this sample, focusing on human thymus T cells. Per the second study: Donors were immunologically healthy infants undergoing open corrective cardiac surgery for congenital heart defects in Finland. The thymus tissue came from surgical resects taken out during corrective cardiac surgery. Biased V and J gene segment usage appeared to be present in both thymic and peripheral blood repertoires. Highly overlapping thymic TCR repertoires among unrelated individuals were reported in the related research. The study described the TCR alpha and beta repertoires in roughly 8 infant thymus samples and a few matching peripheral blood samples. The cohort included over five male and a couple of female infants, with donor ages spanning 7 to 244 days. After being mechanically released from the tissue, thymocytes were kept at -70 degrees C in pellets of roughly 9.5-31 million cells. A QIAsymphony instrument was used to extract genomic DNA from frozen cell pellets. TCRB and TCRAD loci were amplified from a standardized quantity of quality-controlled genomic DNA using the immunoSEQ multiplex PCR assay. Amplicons spanned the V(D)J region at a length sufficient to cover the CDR3 and identify V and J genes. The commercial immunoSEQ service was used to sequence amplicons on an Illumina platform. Primer bias and sequencing errors were corrected as previously described, and TCRAD and TCRB definitions were based on the IMGT database. Repertoires were analysed with immunoSEQ Analyzer 3.0 and VDJTools, covering basic statistics, V/J segment usage, diversity estimates, rarefaction and pairwise overlap. Chao1, ChaoE, Efron-Thisted, Shannon and inverse Simpson indices were used to estimate diversity, which was also estimated on datasets down-sampled to the smallest sample. Repertoire overlap was assessed by strict matching of CDR3 nucleotide sequence, V gene and J gene, and clustering was done by Jaccard-based multidimensional scaling. Thymus samples yielded on average around 810,000 unique TCRB clonotypes, compared with roughly 80,000 from blood samples.

Sequences were obtained from thymocytes. The source of this sequence is a boy under two years old with a congenital heart defect. Donor details come from another sample of the same person, matched by shared clones. The rearrangement combines TRBV28 with TRBJ1-4; confidence is insufficient to name the D gene. The CDR3 reads as follows: CASSTRLVVLDEKLFF. The DNA sequence reads TGTGCCAGCAGTACCCGACTAGTAGTATTGGATGAAAAACTGTTTTTT.